Shown below are 20 T cell receptor beta chains from a single sample sequenced in a study of graft-versus-host responses after intestinal transplantation. Generated by immunoSEQ multiplex PCR, the TCRdb table keeps only in-frame clones and is missing some. The repertoire holds approximately 20,000 clones, with 89% as singletons. The specimen comprised PBMCs, sampled about 63 days after intestinal transplantation. These receptors were obtained from a human patient who received an intestinal transplant, so some T cells may come from the graft donor.

The genes are TRBV5-6 and TRBJ2-1; TRBD2 agrees at 8 bases. The CDR3 has 14 residues. V lost 4 bases to trimming and J lost 3 bases; unmatched junction nucleotides: 3. Germline V gene data show CDR1 as SGHDT and CDR2 as YYEEEE. The CDR3 nucleotides are TGTGCCAGCAGCCCGGGGGGGCTCTACAATGAGCAGTTCTTC. It translates to CASSPGGLYNEQFF. Complete variable domain (other parts from reference TRBV5-6 and TRBJ2-1): DAGVTQSPTHLIKTRGQQVTLRCSPKSGHDTVSWYQQALGQGPQFIFQYYEEEERQRGNFPDRFSGHQFPNYSSELNVNALLLGDSALYLCASSPGGLYNEQFFGPGTRLTVL.

The V gene is TRBV4-1, the J gene TRBJ1-5; D is unclear. The germline V gene has CDR1 MGHRA and CDR2 YSYEKL. CDR3 length equals 14 residues. Trimming took off 2 bases at V and 5 bases at J, with 10 bases between the two ends. The CDR3, as DNA: TGCGCCAGCAGCCAAAGGTGGCGGGATCAGCCCCAGCATTTT. Translating it yields CASSQRWRDQPQHF.

J is TRBJ1-1 and V is TRBV9, with a possible D match to TRBD1 (5 bases). CDR1 SGDLS and CDR2 YYNGEE come from the germline V gene. There are 15 residues in the CDR3. The germline V and J ends were trimmed by 3 bases and 1 base, with 13 bases remaining between them. The CDR3 is CASSEFRESNTEAFF. In DNA, the CDR3 is TGTGCCAGCAGCGAATTCAGGGAATCGAACACTGAAGCTTTCTTT.

The gene calls are TRBV7-9 and TRBJ1-2; D gene ambiguous. V was cut by 5 bases and J by 1 base, with 14 bases left in between. The CDR3 has 15 residues. Germline V CDR1 and CDR2: SEHNR, FQNEAQ (reference sequence). CDR3 loop: CASSPKSANNYGYTF. DNA for the CDR3: TGTGCCAGCAGCCCAAAGTCGGCCAATAACTATGGCTACACCTTC.

J is TRBJ1-2 and V is TRBV9; TRBD1 aligns across 11 bases. Germline trimming cut 3 bases from V and 2 bases from J; bases unmatched to any gene: 3. CDR1 is SGDLS and CDR2 is YYNGEE in the germline V gene. The CDR3 covers 15 residues. CDR3 in DNA: TGTGCCAGCAGCGCCCGGACAGGGGGCAACTATGGCTACACCTTC. This gives the protein CASSARTGGNYGYTF.

The J gene is TRBJ1-2, the V gene TRBV19; D call uncertain. The germline V and J ends were trimmed by 1 base and 2 bases, with 8 bases remaining between them. This CDR3 has 14 amino acids. Germline V gene sequence: CDR1 LNHDA, CDR2 SQIVND (reference sequence). The CDR3 protein is CASSIVAGNYGYTF. The CDR3 DNA sequence: TGTGCCAGTAGTATAGTAGCGGGGAACTATGGCTACACCTTC.

This sequence joins TRBV7-2 and TRBJ2-7, with 7 positions matching TRBD2. This CDR3 region has 14 residues. CDR1 and CDR2 from the germline V gene are SGHTA and FQGNSA. Trimming at V came to 7 bases and at J to 1 base, leaving 7 bases not matched to a gene. CDR3 bases: TGTGCCAGCACCGCTAGCGGTAAATCCTACGAGCAGTACTTC. It codes for CASTASGKSYEQYF.

The CDR3 DNA follows: TGTGCCAGCAGCTTAGCGGGGGGCGAGACCCAGTACTTC. This translates into CASSLAGGETQYF. The chain combines TRBV7-9 with TRBJ2-5; the D call may be TRBD1 or TRBD2 (6 bases each). Trimming removed 0 bases from V and 5 bases from J, with 7 bases in between. The CDR3 has 13 amino acids. CDR1 and CDR2 from the germline V gene are SEHNR and FQNEAQ (reference sequence).

This sequence joins TRBV7-2 and TRBJ2-7, with 7 bases that match TRBD1. The germline V gene encodes CDR1 SGHTA and CDR2 FQGNSA. This CDR3 contains 16 residues. Trimming cost V 2 bases and J 2 bases; bases outside gene matches: 9. The CDR3 loop is CASSLPIWTGTYEQYF. The DNA for the CDR3 is TGTGCCAGCAGCTTACCCATTTGGACAGGTACCTACGAGCAGTACTTC.

The chain has TRBV18 and TRBJ2-1, with TRBD2 matching 11 bases. Trimming took 3 bases from V and 5 from J; bases not matched to a gene: 9. This CDR3 is built from 17 residues. Germline CDR1 reads KGHSH; CDR2 reads LQKENI. CDR3 protein: CASSPTLTSGDHNEQFF. For the CDR3, the DNA is TGTGCCAGCTCACCCACCTTGACTAGCGGGGACCACAATGAGCAGTTCTTC.

The chain is built from TRBV5-1 and TRBJ2-3, with no clear D. Germline CDR1 SGHRS, CDR2 YFSETQ. The CDR3 runs to 13 residues. Between the trimmed V and J ends, which lost 0 bases and 6 bases, there was a span of 8 bases. CDR3 in DNA: TGCGCCAGCAGCTTGGCCCGTACGGATACGCAGTATTTT. Its translation: CASSLARTDTQYF.

The gene calls are TRBV19 and TRBJ2-1; D could derive from TRBD1 or TRBD2 (5 bases each). The V gene's germline CDR1 is LNHDA and CDR2 SQIVND (reference sequence). The CDR3 totals 13 residues. V lost 3 bases and J 7 bases, leaving 10 bases between the germline ends. The CDR3 is CASSIWGNNEQFF. Written as DNA, the CDR3 is TGTGCCAGTAGTATTTGGGGGAATAATGAGCAGTTCTTC.

This chain links TRBV5-1 with TRBJ1-4, with D possibly being TRBD1 (6 bases). In germline, CDR1 is SGHRS, CDR2 YFSETQ. The CDR3 loop spans 14 amino acids. Deletions cut 4 bases from V and 0 bases from J, with 7 bases between. This chain's CDR3 is CASSRDTTNEKLFF. CDR3 DNA sequence: TGCGCCAGCAGCCGGGACACAACTAATGAAAAACTGTTTTTT.

This chain links TRBV7-2 with TRBJ2-2, with D hard to call. V gave up 3 bases and J gave up 6 bases, with 8 bases separating them. This CDR3 is 13 amino acids long. Germline values: CDR1 SGHTA, CDR2 FQGNSA. For the CDR3, the DNA is TGTGCCAGCAGCTTTACAGCCCCCGGGGAGCTGTTTTTT. It codes for CASSFTAPGELFF.

The chain recombines TRBV11-2 with TRBJ2-3; a possible D gene is TRBD2 (6 bases). V dropped 5 bases and J dropped 0 bases, with 15 bases sitting between them. The germline gives CDR1 SGHAT, CDR2 FQNNGV. There are 16 residues in the CDR3. The DNA for the CDR3 is TGTGCCAGCAGCCAAGCACGGGGGTACAGCACAGATACGCAGTATTTT. Amino acid sequence: CASSQARGYSTDTQYF.

The sample holds one count of this clone. V usage is TRBV21-1 and J usage is TRBJ1-1. TRBV21-1 is labeled a pseudogene. The CDR3 spans 15 residues. The CDR3 DNA sequence: TGTGCCAGCAGCAAAGTTGCGCGGTTTCCCGGTGAAGCTTTCTTT. It translates to CASSKVARFPGEAFF.

This clone was counted only a few times. The chain joins TRBV6-6 to TRBJ2-2, with a possible D match to TRBD1 (6 bases). Germline V lookup: CDR1 MNHNY, CDR2 SVGAGI (reference sequence). V was trimmed by 5 bases and J by 5 bases, leaving 15 bases between them. CDR3 length: 15 amino acids. The CDR3 region has the DNA TGTGCCAGCAGTAGGCAGGGGATGAGGACCGGGGAGCTGTTTTTT. This translates into CASSRQGMRTGELFF.

A single count supports this clone. V gene TRBV6-6 combines with J gene TRBJ2-7; D is unclear. The V gene lost 6 bases and the J gene lost 3 bases, with 15 bases spanning the gap. This CDR3 region has 14 residues. Germline V gene data show CDR1 as MNHNY and CDR2 as SVGAGI (reference sequence). The CDR3 region has the DNA TGTGCCAGCAGAAACAGAGCTCACCTCTACGAGCAGTACTTC. It specifies CASRNRAHLYEQYF.

The chain recombines TRBV18 with TRBJ2-7; D unclear. V lost 8 bases to trimming and J lost 3 bases, with 11 bases between them. The CDR3 runs to 12 residues. Germline loops: CDR1 KGHSH, CDR2 LQKENI. The CDR3 DNA reads TGTGCCAGCACGAAAGACGGCTACGAGCAGTACTTC. It is translated as CASTKDGYEQYF.

This clone was seen a single time. J is TRBJ2-1 and V is TRBV6-4, with 12 bases matching TRBD1. The CDR3 runs to 14 residues. V was clipped by 2 bases and J by 9 bases; unmatched bases: 2. The germline gives CDR1 MRHNA, CDR2 SNTAGT. The CDR3 coding sequence is TGTGCCAGCAGTGACGGGACAGGGGGCGCTGAGCAGTTCTTC. It codes for CASSDGTGGAEQFF.